This T cell receptor (beta chain) was profiled in a study of control samples from healthy donors and cancer patients. The germline CDR1 and CDR2 sequences are MNHEY and SVGAGI. The CDR3 loop spans 12 amino acids. The V end lost 7 bases, the J end lost 1 base, and 5 bases lay between the germline ends. The assay was immunoSEQ multiplex PCR, and TCRdb's table has in-frame clones only and misses some. Among more than 140,000 clones listed, 85% to 95% were seen once. The chain combines TRBV6-5 with TRBJ1-3; D call uncertain. The sequencing input was blood. The TCR was taken from a man aged 35 to 55 in good health. The CDR3 here is CASTASGNTIYF. The CDR3 DNA follows: TGTGCCAGCACCGCGTCTGGAAACACCATATATTTT.